Listed here are 8 T cell receptor beta chains from one sample, sequenced in a study of T-cell memory formation after mild COVID-19. TCRdb independently ran MiXCR on the 5' RACE reads; one entry per CDR3 protein. The table shows some 190,000 distinct CDR3 sequences, with roughly 16% occurring only once. The specimen sequenced was PBMCs or a T cell subset sorted from them (not recorded which). These receptor sequences come from an adult woman who had mild COVID-19 (a few samples of this study predate the infection). Cell type and time point are not known.

This clonotype was detected a few times. This rearrangement joins TRBV6-6 to TRBJ1-2; no reliable D call. Trimming shortened V by 4 bases and J by 7 bases, and 13 bases separated the two germline ends. The length of the CDR3 is 13 residues. Germline values: CDR1 MNHNY, CDR2 SVGAGI (reference sequence). In DNA form, the CDR3 reads TGTGCCAGCAGTTTTGGGCCAGGCTCTGGCTACACCTTC. This gives the protein CASSFGPGSGYTF.

The chain couples TRBV3-1 to TRBJ2-1, with a possible D match to TRBD1 (5 bases). Trimming left V 7 bases short and J 0 bases short, with 19 bases between. Germline V gene data show CDR1 as LGHDT and CDR2 as YNNKEL (reference sequence). The length of the CDR3 is 17 residues. This CDR3 reads CASNPHRGANSYNEQFF. The CDR3, as DNA: TGTGCCAGCAACCCCCATAGGGGCGCCAACTCCTACAATGAGCAGTTCTTC.

The rearrangement uses TRBV19 and TRBJ2-5, with 10 bases fitting TRBD2. The CDR3 runs 15 residues. With 9 bases clipped from V and 4 bases from J, the junction kept 11 bases outside the gene matches. The germline V gene has CDR1 LNHDA and CDR2 SQIVND (reference sequence). The CDR3 region has the DNA TGTGCCAGCGGCGGCGTGGCTAGCGGGAGAGAGACCCAGTACTTC. It specifies CASGGVASGRETQYF.

This clonotype has only a few counts. This chain connects TRBV29-1 to TRBJ2-5; D gene ambiguous. This CDR3 has 15 residues. Trimming pared 6 bases from V and 1 base from J, leaving 18 bases between. The V gene's germline CDR1 is SQVTM and CDR2 ANQGSEA. The CDR3 nucleotides read TGCAGCGTCCGTATAGGAAGGGAAGCCCAAGAGACCCAGTACTTC. Translation: CSVRIGREAQETQYF.

This clonotype was found a few times. The chain uses TRBV7-6 and TRBJ2-1, with TRBD2 matching over 8 bases. CDR3 length equals 15 residues. J gave up 0 bases and V 7 bases, and 5 bases lay outside the gene matches. Germline V gene data show CDR1 as SGHVS and CDR2 as FNYEAQ. CDR3 sequence: CASTDTSGSYNEQFF. CDR3 bases: TGTGCCAGCACCGATACTAGCGGCTCCTACAATGAGCAGTTCTTC.

The genes are TRBV5-1 and TRBJ1-2, with D perhaps TRBD1 (5 bases). The CDR3 is 16 residues long. CDR1 SGHRS and CDR2 YFSETQ come from the germline V gene. Trimming took off 4 bases at V and 0 bases at J, with 16 bases between the two ends. The CDR3 DNA sequence: TGCGCCAGCAGCCCCGGGACGGCCTCTTCTAACTATGGCTACACCTTC. This sequence encodes CASSPGTASSNYGYTF.

J is TRBJ2-6 and V is TRBV7-2; 11 positions agree with TRBD1. Germline CDR1 reads SGHTA; CDR2 reads FQGNSA. The junction had 4 bases not matched to a gene; V was cut back by 3 bases and J by 0 bases. The CDR3 totals 18 residues. CDR3 sequence (DNA): TGTGCCAGCAGCTTCCCGGACAGGGGGCACTCTGGGGCCAACGTCCTGACTTTC. Amino acids: CASSFPDRGHSGANVLTF.

This clonotype was seen ten or more times. This sequence joins TRBV11-2 and TRBJ1-6; D call uncertain. The CDR3 covers 15 residues. Germline CDR1 reads SGHAT; CDR2 reads FQNNGV. V was pared by 3 bases and J by 4 bases, with 10 bases between. The CDR3 spells CASSFWTDYNSPLHF. The CDR3 nucleotides are TGTGCCAGCAGCTTCTGGACGGATTATAATTCACCCCTCCACTTT.